This T cell receptor (beta chain) was sequenced during a study of siplizumab effects on memory and regulatory T cells. Overall study findings and caveats: Mapping to unstimulated subsets was achieved for only a minor fraction of alloreactive clones. An assignable naive or memory phenotype was lacking in roughly 75-96% of proliferating CD4+ or CD8+ clones.

V dropped 3 bases and J dropped 5; count of bases not matched to a gene: 10. Germline assignment: CDR1 SEHNR and CDR2 FQNEAQ (reference sequence). The CDR3 is made up of 17 amino acids. The repertoire was sequenced with immunoSEQ multiplex PCR; TCRdb's copy has only in-frame clones and lacks some. The sample carries under 95,000 clones, roughly 94% recorded once. As to this clone: What it recognizes is unknown.

Input material: non-Treg CD4+ T cells sorted from blood. The chain carries TRBV7-9 and TRBJ1-2, with 12 positions matching TRBD1. This TCR derives from a human donor in good health. DNA of the CDR3: TGTGCCAGCAGCTTTCGAGGGGACAGGGGGCGGGTGTATGGCTACACCTTC. Translation: CASSFRGDRGRVYGYTF. Full variable domain (missing parts from reference TRBV7-9 and TRBJ1-2): DTGVSQNPRHKITKRGQNVTFRCDPISEHNRLYWYRQTLGQGPEFLTYFQNEAQLEKSRLLSDRFSAERPKGSFSTLEIQRTEQGDSAMYLCASSFRGDRGRVYGYTFGSGTRLTVV.